This T cell receptor beta chain is drawn from a study of T cells expressing NK-cell markers. Across the whole study: Each TCR beta repertoire originated in sorted T cells that were CD3+CD56+NKG2C+, CD3+CD56+NKG2C- or CD3+CD56-NKG2C+.

The CDR3 totals 18 residues. CDR1 is SGHAT, CDR2 FQNNGV, per germline. Whole-study findings and limits: The CD3+CD56-NKG2C+ fraction of a handful of donors was likewise dominated by these clonotypes.

TCRdb re-analyzed the 5' RACE reads; it lists each CDR3 protein once, without DNA. Its table records roughly 350,000 distinct CDR3 sequences. For this clonotype: Its antigen is unknown.

Sequencing used blood T cells: a sorted CD56 or NKG2C T cell subset, CD4+ or CD8+ T cells, or bulk PBMC T cells (not recorded which). The rearrangement joins TRBV11-2 to TRBJ2-5; TCRdb returns TRBD2, unconfirmable since there is no DNA. This TCR was sampled from a man aged 18 to 69 in good health. CDR3 region: CASRRIGLVPGNQETQYF.